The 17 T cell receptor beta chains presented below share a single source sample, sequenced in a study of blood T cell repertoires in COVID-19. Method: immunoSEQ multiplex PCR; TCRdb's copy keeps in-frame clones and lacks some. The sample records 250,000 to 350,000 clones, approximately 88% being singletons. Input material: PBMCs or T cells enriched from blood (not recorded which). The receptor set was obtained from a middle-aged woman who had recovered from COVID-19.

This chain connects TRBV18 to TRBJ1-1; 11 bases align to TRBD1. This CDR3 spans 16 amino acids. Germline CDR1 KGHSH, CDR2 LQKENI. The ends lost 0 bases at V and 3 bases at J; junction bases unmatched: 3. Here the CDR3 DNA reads TGTGCCAGCTCACCACCAGGGACAGGGGGTTACACTGAAGCTTTCTTT. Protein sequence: CASSPPGTGGYTEAFF. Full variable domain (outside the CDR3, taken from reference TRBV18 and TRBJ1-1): NAGVMQNPRHLVRRRGQEARLRCSPMKGHSHVYWYRQLPEEGLKFMVYLQKENIIDESGMPKERFSAEFPKEGPSILRIQQVVRGDSAAYFCASSPPGTGGYTEAFFGQGTRLTVV.

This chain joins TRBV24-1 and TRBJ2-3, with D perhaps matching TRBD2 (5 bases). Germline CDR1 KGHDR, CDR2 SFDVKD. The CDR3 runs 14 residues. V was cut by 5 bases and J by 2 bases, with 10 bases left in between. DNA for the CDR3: TGTGCCACCAGTGGAACGGGATTCACAGATACGCAGTATTTT. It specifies CATSGTGFTDTQYF.

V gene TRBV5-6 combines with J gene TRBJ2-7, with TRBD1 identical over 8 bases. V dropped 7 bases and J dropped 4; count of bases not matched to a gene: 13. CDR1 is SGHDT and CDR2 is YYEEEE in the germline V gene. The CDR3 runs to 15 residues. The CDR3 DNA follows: TGTGCCAGCCACTCCGGGACAGGAAAACTATACGAGCAGTACTTC. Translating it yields CASHSGTGKLYEQYF.

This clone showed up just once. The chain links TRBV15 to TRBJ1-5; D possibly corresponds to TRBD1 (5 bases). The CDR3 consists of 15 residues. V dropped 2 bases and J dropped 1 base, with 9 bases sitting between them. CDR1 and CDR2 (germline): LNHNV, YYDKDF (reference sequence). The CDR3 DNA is TGTGCCACCAGCAGACGATCAGGGAGCAATCAGCCCCAGCATTTT. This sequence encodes CATSRRSGSNQPQHF.

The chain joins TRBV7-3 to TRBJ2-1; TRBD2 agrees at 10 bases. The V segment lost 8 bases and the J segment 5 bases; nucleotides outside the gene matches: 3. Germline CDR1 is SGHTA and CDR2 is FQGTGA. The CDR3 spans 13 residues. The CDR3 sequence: CASGSGRDNEQFF. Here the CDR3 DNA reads TGTGCCAGCGGGAGCGGGAGGGACAATGAGCAGTTCTTC.

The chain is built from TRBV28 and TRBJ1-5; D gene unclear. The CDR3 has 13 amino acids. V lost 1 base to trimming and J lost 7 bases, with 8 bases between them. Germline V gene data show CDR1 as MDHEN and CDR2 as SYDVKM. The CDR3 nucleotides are TGTGCCAGCAGTTTATTTAGCGGGCAGCCCCAGCATTTT. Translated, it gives CASSLFSGQPQHF.

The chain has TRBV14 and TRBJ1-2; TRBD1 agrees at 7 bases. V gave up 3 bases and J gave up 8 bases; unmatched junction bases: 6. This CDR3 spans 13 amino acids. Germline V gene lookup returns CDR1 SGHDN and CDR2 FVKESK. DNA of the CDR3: TGTGCCAGCAGCCAGACAGGGTTCGGAGGCTACACCTTC. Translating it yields CASSQTGFGGYTF. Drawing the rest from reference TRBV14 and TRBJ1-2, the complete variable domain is EAGVTQFPSHSVIEKGQTVTLRCDPISGHDNLYWYRRVMGKEIKFLLHFVKESKQDESGMPNNRFLAERTGGTYSTLKVQPAELEDSGVYFCASSQTGFGGYTFGSGTRLTVV.

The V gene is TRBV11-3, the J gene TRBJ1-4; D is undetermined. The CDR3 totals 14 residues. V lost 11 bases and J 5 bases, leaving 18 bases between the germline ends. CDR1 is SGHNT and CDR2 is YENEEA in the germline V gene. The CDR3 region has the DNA TGTGCCCCTCCGCCGTCGGGGTTCAATGAAAAACTGTTTTTT. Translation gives CAPPPSGFNEKLFF.

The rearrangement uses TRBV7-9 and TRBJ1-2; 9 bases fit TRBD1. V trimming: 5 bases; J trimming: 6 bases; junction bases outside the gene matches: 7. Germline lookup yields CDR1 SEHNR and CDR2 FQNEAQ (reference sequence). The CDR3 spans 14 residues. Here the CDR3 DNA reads TGTGCCAGCAGCCGGAGACAGGGGGATGATGGCTACACCTTC. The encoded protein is CASSRRQGDDGYTF. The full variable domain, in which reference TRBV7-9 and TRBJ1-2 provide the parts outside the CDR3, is DTGVSQNPRHKITKRGQNVTFRCDPISEHNRLYWYRQTLGQGPEFLTYFQNEAQLEKSRLLSDRFSAERPKGSFSTLEIQRTEQGDSAMYLCASSRRQGDDGYTFGSGTRLTVV.

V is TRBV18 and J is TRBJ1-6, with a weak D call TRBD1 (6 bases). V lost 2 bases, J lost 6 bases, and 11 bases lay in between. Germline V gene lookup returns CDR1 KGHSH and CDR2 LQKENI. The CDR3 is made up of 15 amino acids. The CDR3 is CASSPDRLTNSPLHF. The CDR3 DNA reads TGTGCCAGCTCACCAGACAGGCTGACTAATTCACCCCTCCACTTT. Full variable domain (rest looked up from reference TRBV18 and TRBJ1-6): NAGVMQNPRHLVRRRGQEARLRCSPMKGHSHVYWYRQLPEEGLKFMVYLQKENIIDESGMPKERFSAEFPKEGPSILRIQQVVRGDSAAYFCASSPDRLTNSPLHFGNGTRLTVT.

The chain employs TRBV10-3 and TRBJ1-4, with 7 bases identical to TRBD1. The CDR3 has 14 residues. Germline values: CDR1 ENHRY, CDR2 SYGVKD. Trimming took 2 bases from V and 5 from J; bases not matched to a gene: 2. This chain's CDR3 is CAISEDRVNEKLFF. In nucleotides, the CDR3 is TGTGCCATCAGTGAGGACAGGGTGAATGAAAAACTGTTTTTT.

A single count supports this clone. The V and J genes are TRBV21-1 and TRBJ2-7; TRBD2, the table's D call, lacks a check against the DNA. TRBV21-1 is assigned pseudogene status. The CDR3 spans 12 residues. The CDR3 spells CASSKGLVEQYF. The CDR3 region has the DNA TGTGCCAGCAGCAAAGGACTAGTCGAGCAGTACTTC.

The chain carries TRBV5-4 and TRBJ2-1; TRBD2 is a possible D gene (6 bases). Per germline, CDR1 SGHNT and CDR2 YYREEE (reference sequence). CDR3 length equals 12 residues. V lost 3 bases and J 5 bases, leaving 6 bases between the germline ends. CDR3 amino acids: CASSWGDNEQFF. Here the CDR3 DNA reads TGTGCCAGCAGCTGGGGGGACAATGAGCAGTTCTTC.

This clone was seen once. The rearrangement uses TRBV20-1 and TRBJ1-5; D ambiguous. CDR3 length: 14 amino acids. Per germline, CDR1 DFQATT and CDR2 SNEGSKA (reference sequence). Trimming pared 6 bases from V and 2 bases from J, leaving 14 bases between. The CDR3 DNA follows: TGCAGTGCCAGTAGCGGAAAAGGCAATCAGCCCCAGCATTTT. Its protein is CSASSGKGNQPQHF.

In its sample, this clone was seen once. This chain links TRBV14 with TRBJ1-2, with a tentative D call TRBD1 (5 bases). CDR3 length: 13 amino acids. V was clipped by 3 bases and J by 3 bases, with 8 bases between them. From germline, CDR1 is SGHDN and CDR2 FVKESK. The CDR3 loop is CASSQQGHYGYTF. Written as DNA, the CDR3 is TGTGCCAGCAGCCAGCAGGGTCACTATGGCTACACCTTC.

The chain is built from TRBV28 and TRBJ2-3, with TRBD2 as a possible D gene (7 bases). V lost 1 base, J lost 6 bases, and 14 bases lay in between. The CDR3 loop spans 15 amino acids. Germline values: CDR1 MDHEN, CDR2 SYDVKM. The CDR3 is CASSLLRERGDTQYF. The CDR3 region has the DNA TGTGCCAGCAGTTTATTGCGGGAGAGGGGGGATACGCAGTATTTT. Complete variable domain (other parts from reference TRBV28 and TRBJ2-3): DVKVTQSSRYLVKRTGEKVFLECVQDMDHENMFWYRQDPGLGLRLIYFSYDVKMKEKGDIPEGYSVSREKKERFSLILESASTNQTSMYLCASSLLRERGDTQYFGPGTRLTVL.

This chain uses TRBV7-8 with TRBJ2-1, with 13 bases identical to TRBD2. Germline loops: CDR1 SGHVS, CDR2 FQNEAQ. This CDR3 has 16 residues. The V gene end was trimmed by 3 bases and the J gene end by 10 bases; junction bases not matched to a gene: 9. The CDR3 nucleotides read TGTGCCAGCAGCTTCCCGGGACTAGCGGGGTCGTCGGAGCAGTTCTTC. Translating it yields CASSFPGLAGSSEQFF.